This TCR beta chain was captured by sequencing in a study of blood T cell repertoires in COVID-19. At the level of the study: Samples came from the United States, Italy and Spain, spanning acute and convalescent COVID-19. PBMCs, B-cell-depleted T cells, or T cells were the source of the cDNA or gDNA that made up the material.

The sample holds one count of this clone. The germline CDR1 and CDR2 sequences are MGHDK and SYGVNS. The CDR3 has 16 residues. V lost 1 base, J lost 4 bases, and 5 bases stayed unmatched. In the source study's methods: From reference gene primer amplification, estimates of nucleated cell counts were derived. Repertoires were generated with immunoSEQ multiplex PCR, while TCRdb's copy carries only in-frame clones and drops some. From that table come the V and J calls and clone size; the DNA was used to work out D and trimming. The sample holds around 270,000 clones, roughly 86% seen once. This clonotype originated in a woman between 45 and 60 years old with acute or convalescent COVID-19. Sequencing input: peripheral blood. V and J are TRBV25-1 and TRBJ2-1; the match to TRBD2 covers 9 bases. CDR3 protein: CASSESGGRVYNEQFF. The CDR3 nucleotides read TGTGCCAGCAGTGAATCTGGCGGGAGGGTGTACAATGAGCAGTTCTTC.